These 21 T cell receptor beta chains came from one sample sequenced in a study of blood T cell repertoires in COVID-19 (dated by TCRdb to 2018 to 2021). The library was made by the immunoSEQ multiplex PCR assay. This is the immuneACCESS table as TCRdb keeps it, with only in-frame sequences that have V and J called. A part of the clones is gone; compared with another copy, unresolved V genes explain less than half, and the rest is unexplained. The sample data list 110,000 or so clones, and 82% of these were observed just once. Together, the top ten hold 9.5% to 13% of the sample. The sample taken for sequencing was peripheral blood. These receptors originate from a human donor in a cohort sampled during active COVID-19.

This clone was seen a handful of times. This chain links TRBV2 with TRBJ2-3; 8 bases line up with TRBD2. V shed 4 bases and J 4 bases; nucleotides not matched to a gene: 4. This CDR3 has 14 residues. The germline gives CDR1 SNHLY, CDR2 FYNNEI. This CDR3 reads CASSVGGASDTQYF. The CDR3, as DNA: TGTGCCAGCAGTGTCGGGGGGGCTTCAGATACGCAGTATTTT.

The rearrangement joins TRBV12-3 or TRBV12-4 to TRBJ2-1; D ambiguous. V was trimmed by 5 bases and J by 8 bases, leaving 13 bases between them. This CDR3 has 13 residues. The CDR3 region is CASSDQDRDEQFF. The CDR3 DNA is TGTGCCAGCAGTGACCAGGATAGAGATGAGCAGTTCTTC.

This sequence joins TRBV6-6 and TRBJ1-5; D is unresolved. Germline-derived CDR1 and CDR2 are MNHNY and SVGAGI (reference sequence). The CDR3 sequence is 12 residues long. V shed 6 bases and J shed 7 bases, with 10 bases lying between them. This chain's CDR3 is CASREYSQPQHF. The CDR3 nucleotides are TGTGCCAGCAGAGAATACAGCCAGCCCCAGCATTTT.

The count of this clone is one. V is TRBV12-2 and J is TRBJ2-7; the table names TRBD2, a call not compared with the DNA. TRBV12-2 is designated a pseudogene. The CDR3 covers 16 residues. The CDR3 DNA is TGTGCAAGTCGGATCGGTAACGGGGGGGCGGCCTACGAGCAGTACTTC. Its protein product is CASRIGNGGAAYEQYF.

In this sample, this clone turned up a few times. CDR3 DNA sequence: TGTGCCAGCAGCGGTAGCGGGGCAGAGACCCAGTACTTC. As protein: CASSGSGAETQYF. This sequence joins TRBV5-4 and TRBJ2-5, with 8 bases matching TRBD2. The ends lost 4 bases at V and 4 bases at J; junction bases unmatched: 3. From germline, CDR1 is SGHNT and CDR2 YYREEE (reference sequence). This CDR3 comprises 13 residues.

In DNA form, the CDR3 reads TGCGCCAGCAGCCCGGACAGGGGGCGAGGTGGCTACACCTTC. Translated, it gives CASSPDRGRGGYTF. The rearrangement joins TRBV5-1 to TRBJ1-2, with 11 bases identical to TRBD1. The CDR3 runs 14 residues. From germline, CDR1 is SGHRS and CDR2 YFSETQ. V trimming: 4 bases; J trimming: 7 bases; junction bases outside the gene matches: 6.

The chain recombines TRBV2 with TRBJ2-3; 11 bases agree with TRBD2. J gave up 5 bases and V 4 bases, and 11 bases lay outside the gene matches. Germline CDR1 and CDR2: SNHLY and FYNNEI. This CDR3 comprises 17 residues. As DNA, the CDR3 is TGTGCCAGCAGTGGTGCAGTTAGCGGGGGGGCTTTAGATACGCAGTATTTT. Its translation: CASSGAVSGGALDTQYF.

The chain combines TRBV3-1 (or the pseudogene TRBV3-2) with TRBJ2-1; 12 bases align to TRBD2. CDR1 and CDR2 (germline): LGHDT, YNNKEL (reference sequence). Unmatched junction bases numbered 9, after V lost 6 bases and J lost 9 bases. This CDR3 region has 15 residues. CDR3 residues: CASSRLAGGRAEQFF. The CDR3 region has the DNA TGTGCCAGCAGTCGGCTAGCGGGGGGGCGGGCTGAGCAGTTCTTC.

This clone was recorded only once. The chain joins TRBV5-1 to TRBJ2-1; D unresolved. The V gene's germline CDR1 is SGHRS and CDR2 YFSETQ. The V and J ends lost 1 base and 8 bases respectively, with 13 bases between them. The CDR3 runs to 14 residues. CDR3 protein: CASSLSAGIDEQFF. CDR3 nucleotide sequence: TGCGCCAGCAGCTTGTCGGCAGGTATCGATGAGCAGTTCTTC.

This chain links TRBV7-6 with TRBJ2-7; 10 bases fit TRBD1. V lost 5 bases and J lost 3; bases outside the gene matches: 7. This CDR3 contains 15 residues. Germline CDR1 and CDR2: SGHVS and FNYEAQ. This chain's CDR3 is CASSHDRGPHYEQYF. CDR3 nucleotide sequence: TGTGCCAGCAGCCACGACAGGGGGCCCCACTACGAGCAGTACTTC.

The rearrangement joins TRBV3-1 (or the pseudogene TRBV3-2) to TRBJ1-2; D gene uncertain. The germline V gene encodes CDR1 LGHDT and CDR2 YNNKEL (reference sequence). V was trimmed by 1 base and J by 7 bases, leaving 13 bases between them. This CDR3 region has 14 residues. The CDR3 DNA reads TGTGCCAGCAGCCAAGTTGAGGGTGGGAGTGGCTACACCTTC. Translated: CASSQVEGGSGYTF.

The chain uses TRBV12-3 or TRBV12-4 and TRBJ1-6, with 8 positions matching TRBD1. The trim removed 6 bases at V and 16 bases at J, leaving 5 bases unmatched. The CDR3 is 11 amino acids. The CDR3 nucleotides are TGTGCCAGCAGCCAGGGGGCACAACTCCACTTT. This codes for CASSQGAQLHF.

The J gene is TRBJ1-4, the V gene TRBV10-3; D gene uncertain. Trimming took off 6 bases at V and 7 bases at J, with 18 bases between the two ends. The germline V gene has CDR1 ENHRY and CDR2 SYGVKD. CDR3 length: 15 residues. The CDR3 DNA follows: TGTGCCATCAGCCCCTCTGGGAACGCGGGTGAAAAACTGTTTTTT. It translates to CAISPSGNAGEKLFF.

This clone came up a few times. The V and J genes are TRBV9 and TRBJ2-7, with TRBD1 matching over 9 bases. Germline V gives CDR1 SGDLS, CDR2 YYNGEE. The CDR3 contains 15 residues. Germline trimming cut 2 bases from V and 4 bases from J; bases unmatched to any gene: 7. The CDR3 loop reads CASSVQDRGPYEQYF. The CDR3 DNA follows: TGTGCCAGCAGCGTCCAGGACAGGGGACCTTACGAGCAGTACTTC. Full variable domain (remainder filled in from reference TRBV9 and TRBJ2-7): DSGVTQTPKHLITATGQRVTLRCSPRSGDLSVYWYQQSLDQGLQFLIQYYNGEERAKGNILERFSAQQFPDLHSELNLSSLELGDSALYFCASSVQDRGPYEQYFGPGTRLTVT.

The chain has TRBV10-3 and TRBJ1-1; 7 positions agree with TRBD1. With 10 bases clipped from V and 0 bases from J, the junction kept 14 bases outside the gene matches. This CDR3 spans 16 amino acids. Germline loops: CDR1 ENHRY, CDR2 SYGVKD. CDR3 bases: TGTGCCACCGGTAGACAGGGCCAAACCTTGAACACTGAAGCTTTCTTT. It is translated as CATGRQGQTLNTEAFF.

A remark on this clone: Other DNA sequences within the sample encode an identical CDR3. The rearrangement joins TRBV5-1 to TRBJ2-3; no definite D call. The CDR3 spans 14 residues. Trimming shortened V by 2 bases and J by 0 bases, and 7 bases separated the two germline ends. In germline, CDR1 is SGHRS, CDR2 YFSETQ. The CDR3 is CASSLGASTDTQYF. In nucleotides, the CDR3 is TGCGCCAGCAGCTTAGGAGCTAGCACAGATACGCAGTATTTT. The entire variable domain, with the rest obtained from reference TRBV5-1 and TRBJ2-3, is as follows: KAGVTQTPRYLIKTRGQQVTLSCSPISGHRSVSWYQQTPGQGLQFLFEYFSETQRNKGNFPGRFSGRQFSNSRSEMNVSTLELGDSALYLCASSLGASTDTQYFGPGTRLTVL.

This rearrangement joins TRBV10-1 to TRBJ2-2, with 7 positions matching TRBD1. Germline CDR1 is WNHNN and CDR2 is SYGVQD (reference sequence). V was clipped by 10 bases and J by 5 bases; unmatched bases: 13. CDR3 length: 15 amino acids. The CDR3, as DNA: TGCGCCATAATAAGGGACAGCTCCTCGACCGGGGAGCTGTTTTTT. It translates to CAIIRDSSSTGELFF.

The table lists this clone with a few counts. This chain uses TRBV19 with TRBJ2-5; 11 nucleotides align to TRBD1. CDR3 length: 14 residues. The germline V gene has CDR1 LNHDA and CDR2 SQIVND (reference sequence). The J segment lost 5 bases and the V segment lost 5 bases, leaving 4 bases of the junction unmatched. The CDR3 bases are TGTGCCAGTAGTGGACAGGGGGCTGGGGAGACCCAGTACTTC. It yields the protein CASSGQGAGETQYF.

This chain joins TRBV6-5 and TRBJ1-1; 11 nucleotides match TRBD1. J was trimmed by 3 bases and V by 4 bases; bases with no gene match: 4. CDR3 length: 15 residues. CDR1 and CDR2 from the germline V gene are MNHEY and SVGAGI. The CDR3 is CASSSPGQGDTEAFF. CDR3 bases: TGTGCCAGCAGTTCTCCGGGACAGGGGGACACTGAAGCTTTCTTT.

The V gene is TRBV18, the J gene TRBJ1-1; D gene ambiguous. Germline V gives CDR1 KGHSH, CDR2 LQKENI. The V and J ends lost 4 bases and 2 bases respectively, with 11 bases between them. The CDR3 extends over 14 amino acids. The CDR3 loop is CASSRGDFNTEAFF. The CDR3 DNA follows: TGTGCCAGCTCACGCGGCGATTTCAACACTGAAGCTTTCTTT.

The chain uses TRBV6-5 and TRBJ2-4; 7 nucleotides agree with TRBD1. V was clipped by 7 bases and J by 4 bases; unmatched bases: 4. Germline V CDR1 and CDR2: MNHEY, SVGAGI. The length of the CDR3 is 13 residues. CDR3 region: CASKDRDKNIQYF. The CDR3 DNA is TGTGCCAGCAAAGACAGGGATAAAAACATTCAGTACTTC.